This TCR beta chain derives from a study of long-term antiretroviral therapy in people with HIV. The ends lost 2 bases at V and 6 bases at J; junction bases unmatched: 10. Germline CDR1 and CDR2: MNHEY and SMNVEV (reference sequence). The CDR3 has 17 residues. A v3.0 immunoSEQ assay was performed at survey level. Generated by immunoSEQ multiplex PCR, the TCRdb table keeps only in-frame clones and is missing some. Here the sample spans 15,000 to 20,000 clones, over 80% being singletons. Every one of the participants with HIV received treatment in the United States. The sequence was obtained from a man aged 18-30 years with HIV. The chain recombines TRBV27 with TRBJ1-6; 7 positions agree with TRBD1. The source was unsorted PBMCs, collected 2.1 years after starting antiretroviral therapy. The CDR3 protein is CASSLQQGIKGNSPLHF. The DNA of the CDR3 is TGTGCCAGCAGTTTACAACAGGGGATCAAGGGTAATTCACCCCTCCACTTT.